Following are 13 T cell receptor beta chains from one sample sequenced in a study of a mutant IDH1 vaccine in newly diagnosed glioma. Assay used: immunoSEQ multiplex PCR; TCRdb lists only in-frame clones, some missing. The sample carries approximately 67,000 clones, around 83% recorded once. The time point here: baseline, week 1 (first vaccination visit). The sample's treatment: pre-vaccination baseline after standard-of-care therapy. The source material was peripheral blood mononuclear cells (PBMCs), sampled from a glioma patient treated with radiotherapy, temozolomide or both. These receptors all stem from a woman aged 18-29 years with glioma. Some clones in this sample may be carry-over from other donors' samples.

This clone showed up just once. The V gene is TRBV7-6, the J gene TRBJ1-5; TRBD1 might be the D (5 bases). V lost 2 bases and J lost 1, with 9 bases in between. CDR1 is SGHVS and CDR2 is FNYEAQ in the germline V gene. The CDR3 runs 15 residues. This chain's CDR3 is CASSLTGGSNQPQHF. CDR3 in DNA: TGTGCCAGCAGCTTAACGGGGGGGAGCAATCAGCCCCAGCATTTT.

The chain joins TRBV11-3 to TRBJ1-2, with D hard to call. Germline V gene sequence: CDR1 SGHNT, CDR2 YENEEA. The CDR3 has 15 amino acids. The V end lost 0 bases, the J end lost 4 bases, and 12 bases lay between the germline ends. CDR3 protein: CASSLEVGQSYGYTF. CDR3 nucleotides: TGTGCCAGCAGCTTAGAAGTCGGTCAATCCTATGGCTACACCTTC.

This clone is a singleton in its sample. This rearrangement joins TRBV7-8 to TRBJ2-3, with D possibly being TRBD1 (6 bases). V lost 5 bases and J 0 bases, leaving 9 bases between the germline ends. CDR1 is SGHVS, CDR2 FQNEAQ, per germline. CDR3 length: 14 amino acids. CDR3 protein: CASSPGQSTDTQYF. The CDR3, as DNA: TGTGCCAGCAGCCCTGGACAGAGCACAGATACGCAGTATTTT.

V is TRBV10-2 and J is TRBJ2-5; D remains ambiguous. Germline V gene lookup returns CDR1 WSHSY and CDR2 SAAADI. CDR3 length equals 14 residues. Trimming pared 8 bases from V and 3 bases from J, leaving 16 bases between. For the CDR3, the DNA is TGCGCCAGCGAAAGTGATCGAAAGAAAGAGACCCAGTACTTC. This gives the protein CASESDRKKETQYF.

This chain uses TRBV6-4 with TRBJ2-2; D is unresolved. Trimming removed 7 bases at V and 8 bases at J, with 14 bases between. The CDR3 loop spans 13 amino acids. CDR1 and CDR2 from the germline V gene are MRHNA and SNTAGT. CDR3 sequence reads: CASKPTPTGELFF. The CDR3 nucleotides are TGTGCCAGCAAACCGACCCCCACAGGGGAGCTGTTTTTT.

The chain has TRBV5-1 and TRBJ1-5, with D possibly matching TRBD1 (5 bases). Trimming stripped 4 bases from V and 5 bases from J, with 10 bases between. Germline V gene sequence: CDR1 SGHRS, CDR2 YFSETQ. The CDR3 is made up of 13 amino acids. CDR3 loop: CASSPDRDQPQHF. CDR3 DNA: TGCGCCAGCAGCCCTGACAGAGATCAGCCCCAGCATTTT.

This chain uses TRBV6-5 with TRBJ1-1; D gene unclear. CDR3 length: 14 residues. Germline CDR1 is MNHEY and CDR2 is SVGAGI. Trimming removed 0 bases at V and 0 bases at J, with 5 bases between. The CDR3 loop reads CASSYSVMNTEAFF. For the CDR3, the DNA is TGTGCCAGCAGTTACTCGGTAATGAACACTGAAGCTTTCTTT.

This clone showed up just a few times. The genes are TRBV4-2 and TRBJ1-3, with D hard to call. This CDR3 is 16 amino acids long. Germline-derived CDR1 and CDR2 are LGHNA and YNFKEQ. V lost 1 base and J 0 bases, leaving 10 bases between the germline ends. This chain's CDR3 is CASSQGRASSGNTIYF. CDR3 bases: TGTGCCAGCAGCCAAGGACGGGCCAGCTCTGGAAACACCATATATTTT.

CDR3: CASSTLAGGFQETQYF. The CDR3 DNA reads TGTGCCAGCAGCACACTAGCGGGAGGGTTTCAAGAGACCCAGTACTTC. V and J are TRBV5-6 and TRBJ2-5; 13 bases fit TRBD2. V lost 4 bases and J lost 2; bases outside the gene matches: 5. Germline assignment: CDR1 SGHDT and CDR2 YYEEEE. There are 16 residues in the CDR3.

This rearrangement joins TRBV6-1 to TRBJ2-3, with D perhaps matching TRBD1 (6 bases). The V gene lost 6 bases and the J gene lost 5 bases, with 9 bases spanning the gap. CDR3 length: 12 amino acids. CDR1 is MNHNS, CDR2 SASEGT, per germline. CDR3: CASRLTGDTQYF. The DNA for the CDR3 is TGTGCCAGCAGGCTGACAGGAGATACGCAGTATTTT.

The chain carries TRBV7-2 and TRBJ2-1; TRBD2 matches at 9 bases. Germline V gives CDR1 SGHTA, CDR2 FQGNSA. With 5 bases clipped from V and 6 bases from J, the junction kept 11 bases outside the gene matches. The CDR3 runs to 16 residues. In DNA form, the CDR3 reads TGTGCCAGCAGCCTTTTAGCGGGAGCGGGGTCCAATGAGCAGTTCTTC. Protein sequence: CASSLLAGAGSNEQFF.

CDR3 coding DNA: TGTGCCAGCAGCCCGAGGCGGTATGAAGCTTTCTTT. Its translation is CASSPRRYEAFF. The V gene is TRBV27, the J gene TRBJ1-1; D uncertain. The CDR3 runs 12 residues. Trimming removed 6 bases at V and 7 bases at J, with 12 bases between. In germline, CDR1 is MNHEY, CDR2 SMNVEV (reference sequence).

The gene calls are TRBV4-2 and TRBJ2-1; 10 nucleotides agree with TRBD2. The germline V gene has CDR1 LGHNA and CDR2 YNFKEQ. The CDR3 consists of 15 residues. V shed 3 bases and J 9 bases; nucleotides not matched to a gene: 8. CDR3 loop: CASSQGIAGGTEQFF. The CDR3 coding sequence is TGTGCCAGCAGCCAGGGCATAGCGGGGGGAACTGAGCAGTTCTTC.